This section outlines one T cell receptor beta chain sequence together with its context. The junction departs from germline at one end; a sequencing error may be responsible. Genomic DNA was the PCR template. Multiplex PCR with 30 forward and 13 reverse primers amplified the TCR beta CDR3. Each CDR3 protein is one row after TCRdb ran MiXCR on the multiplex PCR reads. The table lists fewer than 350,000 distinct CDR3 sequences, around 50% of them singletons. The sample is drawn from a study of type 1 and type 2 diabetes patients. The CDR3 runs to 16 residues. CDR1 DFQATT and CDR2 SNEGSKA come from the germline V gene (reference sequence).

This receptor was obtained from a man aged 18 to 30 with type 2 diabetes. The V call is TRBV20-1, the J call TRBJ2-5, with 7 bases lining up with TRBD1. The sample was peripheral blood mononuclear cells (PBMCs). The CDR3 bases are TGCAGTGCTAGAAGTCCCAGGGGGACGACGGTAGAGGCCCAGTACTTC. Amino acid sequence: CSARSPRGTTVEAQYF.